The rows below give T cell receptor beta chains drawn from one sample of a study of blood T cell repertoires in COVID-19. Data came from immunoSEQ multiplex PCR; TCRdb stores just in-frame clones and leaves some out. The repertoire holds about 72,000 clones, with approximately 80% as singletons. The sample taken for sequencing was peripheral blood. The receptors derive from a man aged 55 to 69 with acute or convalescent COVID-19. Each CDR3 is given with its conserved first and last residue. Each record gives: CDR3 protein, CDR3 DNA, D gene, clone size, J gene, V gene. D genes are given only for firm matches. Clone sizes are given selectively: once, few, many, or a class where the clone is expanded.

CDR3aa: CASSLEVNRGDTEAFF
CDR3nt: TGCGCCAGCAGCTTGGAGGTAAACCGGGGAGACACTGAAGCTTTCTTT
d_gene: .
abundance: .
j_gene: TRBJ1-1
v_gene: TRBV5-1

CDR3aa: CASSSGSGGSYEQYF
CDR3nt: TGTGCCAGCAGCTCAGGTAGCGGGGGATCCTACGAGCAGTACTTC
d_gene: TRBD2
abundance: .
j_gene: TRBJ2-7
v_gene: TRBV9

CDR3aa: CASSVGREGTYGYTF
CDR3nt: TGTGCCAGCTCAGTGGGCCGGGAAGGTACCTATGGCTACACCTTC
d_gene: .
abundance: .
j_gene: TRBJ1-2
v_gene: TRBV18

CDR3aa: CASSYSGGPLNEQFF
CDR3nt: TGCGCCAGCAGTTATAGCGGGGGGCCCCTCAATGAGCAGTTCTTC
d_gene: TRBD2
abundance: .
j_gene: TRBJ2-1
v_gene: TRBV5-1

CDR3aa: CASSGVDREPEQFF
CDR3nt: TGTGCCAGCAGCGGGGTTGACAGGGAACCTGAGCAGTTCTTC
d_gene: TRBD1
abundance: .
j_gene: TRBJ2-1
v_gene: TRBV5-4

CDR3aa: CASSPRVLAGGYGELFF
CDR3nt: TGTGCCAGCAGCCCCCGGGTACTAGCGGGGGGGTACGGGGAGCTGTTTTTT
d_gene: TRBD2
abundance: .
j_gene: TRBJ2-2
v_gene: TRBV9

CDR3aa: CASSTGQGYGYTF
CDR3nt: TGTGCCAGCAGCACGGGACAGGGGTATGGCTACACCTTC
d_gene: TRBD1
abundance: .
j_gene: TRBJ1-2
v_gene: TRBV3-1/TRBV3-2

CDR3aa: CASSQDVHPVQGYTF
CDR3nt: TGCGCCAGCAGCCAAGATGTACACCCGGTACAGGGCTACACCTTC
d_gene: .
abundance: once
j_gene: TRBJ1-2
v_gene: TRBV4-1

CDR3aa: CASSSGLYQPQHF
CDR3nt: TGTGCCAGCAGCTCGGGACTGTATCAGCCCCAGCATTTT
d_gene: .
abundance: .
j_gene: TRBJ1-5
v_gene: TRBV6-5

CDR3aa: CASSVAPAGGTDTQYF
CDR3nt: TGTGCCAGCAGCGTAGCTCCAGCGGGGGGCACAGATACGCAGTATTTT
d_gene: TRBD2
abundance: .
j_gene: TRBJ2-3
v_gene: TRBV9

CDR3aa: CASRKGRGTGLTTEAFF
CDR3nt: TGTGCCAGCAGGAAAGGTAGGGGAACAGGGCTCACCACTGAAGCTTTCTTT
d_gene: .
abundance: .
j_gene: TRBJ1-1
v_gene: TRBV7-2

CDR3aa: CASSYASDRAYSPLHF
CDR3nt: TGTGCCAGCAGTTACGCTTCGGACAGGGCCTATTCACCCCTCCACTTT
d_gene: TRBD1
abundance: few
j_gene: TRBJ1-6
v_gene: TRBV6-2/TRBV6-3

CDR3aa: CASTQQGASGETQYF
CDR3nt: TGTGCCAGCACCCAACAAGGGGCTAGCGGGGAGACCCAGTACTTC
d_gene: TRBD2
abundance: .
j_gene: TRBJ2-5
v_gene: TRBV27

CDR3aa: CASRWGAGQGAGNQPQHF
CDR3nt: TGTGCCAGCAGGTGGGGCGCTGGACAGGGGGCTGGCAATCAGCCCCAGCATTTT
d_gene: TRBD1
abundance: .
j_gene: TRBJ1-5
v_gene: TRBV5-5

CDR3aa: CASSQRRSGGAGFEQFF
CDR3nt: TGTGCCAGCAGCCAACGCCGAAGCGGGGGCGCAGGTTTTGAGCAGTTCTTC
d_gene: TRBD2
abundance: .
j_gene: TRBJ2-1
v_gene: TRBV4-2

CDR3aa: CASSFGRGTGELFF
CDR3nt: TGCGCCAGCAGCTTCGGACGGGGCACCGGGGAGCTGTTTTTT
d_gene: .
abundance: .
j_gene: TRBJ2-2
v_gene: TRBV5-1

CDR3aa: CASSAGGNTGELFF
CDR3nt: TGTGCCAGCAGTGCAGGTGGAAACACCGGGGAGCTGTTTTTT
d_gene: .
abundance: .
j_gene: TRBJ2-2
v_gene: TRBV9

CDR3aa: CASSLNDRAGGTEAFF
CDR3nt: TGTGCCAGCAGCCTTAATGACAGGGCCGGGGGCACTGAAGCTTTCTTT
d_gene: TRBD1
abundance: .
j_gene: TRBJ1-1
v_gene: TRBV2

CDR3aa: CASSLAGEGGTEAFF
CDR3nt: TGCGCCAGCAGCTTGGCCGGGGAGGGTGGGACTGAAGCTTTCTTT
d_gene: .
abundance: .
j_gene: TRBJ1-1
v_gene: TRBV5-1

CDR3aa: CASSSDRGTEQYF
CDR3nt: TGTGCCAGCAGTTCGGACAGGGGAACCGAGCAGTACTTC
d_gene: TRBD1
abundance: once
j_gene: TRBJ2-7
v_gene: TRBV6-4

CDR3aa: CASSLWGLAYNSPLHF
CDR3nt: TGTGCCAGCAGTTTATGGGGACTGGCCTATAATTCACCCCTCCACTTT
d_gene: .
abundance: .
j_gene: TRBJ1-6
v_gene: TRBV27

CDR3aa: CASSTDGRIGGYTF
CDR3nt: TGTGCCAGTAGTACGGACGGGAGGATAGGCGGCTACACCTTC
d_gene: .
abundance: .
j_gene: TRBJ1-2
v_gene: TRBV19

CDR3aa: CASSSDYAPGQNNQPQHF
CDR3nt: TGTGCCAGCAGCTCTGACTACGCACCGGGACAGAACAATCAGCCCCAGCATTTT
d_gene: TRBD1
abundance: .
j_gene: TRBJ1-5
v_gene: TRBV7-9

CDR3aa: CASSHRNEKLFF
CDR3nt: TGCGCCAGCAGCCACAGAAATGAAAAACTGTTTTTT
d_gene: .
abundance: few
j_gene: TRBJ1-4
v_gene: TRBV4-3

CDR3aa: CASSPRGLENYEQYF
CDR3nt: TGTGCCAGCAGCCCCCGGGGTTTGGAGAACTACGAGCAGTACTTC
d_gene: .
abundance: once
j_gene: TRBJ2-7
v_gene: TRBV5-8

CDR3aa: CAWGSGETQYF
CDR3nt: TGTGCCTGGGGTTCGGGGGAGACCCAGTACTTC
d_gene: .
abundance: .
j_gene: TRBJ2-5
v_gene: TRBV30

CDR3aa: CASSDPTYRLSGNTIYF
CDR3nt: TGTGCCAGCAGTGACCCGACCTACAGGTTATCTGGAAACACCATATATTTT
d_gene: .
abundance: few
j_gene: TRBJ1-3
v_gene: TRBV6-2/TRBV6-3

CDR3aa: CASSLARTSGEIQETQYF
CDR3nt: TGCGCCAGCAGCTTGGCCCGGACTAGCGGGGAGATCCAAGAGACCCAGTACTTC
d_gene: TRBD2
abundance: .
j_gene: TRBJ2-5
v_gene: TRBV5-1

CDR3aa: CASSLRTLSGEQFF
CDR3nt: TGTGCCAGCAGCCTCCGTACCCTCTCGGGTGAGCAGTTCTTC
d_gene: .
abundance: .
j_gene: TRBJ2-1
v_gene: TRBV7-6

CDR3aa: CATSGAGSGVQETQYF
CDR3nt: TGTGCCACCAGTGGGGCGGGTAGCGGGGTACAAGAGACCCAGTACTTC
d_gene: TRBD2
abundance: .
j_gene: TRBJ2-5
v_gene: TRBV24-1

CDR3aa: CASSVTGSPLHF
CDR3nt: TGCGCCAGCAGCGTGACAGGGTCCCCCCTCCACTTT
d_gene: TRBD1
abundance: .
j_gene: TRBJ1-6
v_gene: TRBV5-1

CDR3aa: CSASTGFNYGYTF
CDR3nt: TGCAGTGCTAGTACAGGGTTTAACTATGGCTACACCTTC
d_gene: .
abundance: .
j_gene: TRBJ1-2
v_gene: TRBV20-1

CDR3aa: CASSQGQAFF
CDR3nt: TGTGCCAGCAGCCAAGGACAGGCTTTCTTT
d_gene: .
abundance: few
j_gene: TRBJ1-1
v_gene: TRBV7-2

CDR3aa: CASSIPGSYSNQPQHF
CDR3nt: TGTGCCAGTAGTATACCAGGGTCCTATAGCAATCAGCCCCAGCATTTT
d_gene: .
abundance: .
j_gene: TRBJ1-5
v_gene: TRBV19

CDR3aa: CASSILTRGTGELFF
CDR3nt: TGTGCCAGCAGCATCCTAACTCGGGGCACCGGGGAGCTGTTTTTT
d_gene: .
abundance: .
j_gene: TRBJ2-2
v_gene: TRBV5-8

CDR3aa: CSASVDNSWNTEAFF
CDR3nt: TGCAGTGCTAGTGTGGACAACTCCTGGAACACTGAAGCTTTCTTT
d_gene: .
abundance: .
j_gene: TRBJ1-1
v_gene: TRBV20-1

CDR3aa: CASRQMAFNEKLFF
CDR3nt: TGTGCCAGCAGACAAATGGCTTTCAATGAAAAACTGTTTTTT
d_gene: .
abundance: .
j_gene: TRBJ1-4
v_gene: TRBV6-5

CDR3aa: CASRRSGGAGSYNEQFF
CDR3nt: TGTGCCAGCAGACGAAGCGGGGGGGCCGGGTCCTACAATGAGCAGTTCTTC
d_gene: TRBD2
abundance: few
j_gene: TRBJ2-1
v_gene: TRBV25-1

CDR3aa: CASNRVSNSPLHF
CDR3nt: TGTGCCAGCAACAGGGTCTCTAATTCACCCCTCCACTTT
d_gene: .
abundance: .
j_gene: TRBJ1-6
v_gene: TRBV25-1

CDR3aa: CASSPYDRGDTEAFF
CDR3nt: TGTGCCAGCAGCCCCTACGACAGGGGCGACACTGAAGCTTTCTTT
d_gene: TRBD1
abundance: .
j_gene: TRBJ1-1
v_gene: TRBV5-6

CDR3aa: CASSARGNTEAFF
CDR3nt: TGTGCCAGCAGCGCCCGCGGTAACACTGAAGCTTTCTTT
d_gene: .
abundance: .
j_gene: TRBJ1-1
v_gene: TRBV11-2